This note documents a single T cell receptor (beta chain) sequence. Its specific antigen is unknown. No much larger clonotype is one base removed from it; base qualities were not supplied. Using the deep immunoSEQ assay, multiplex PCR amplified TCR CDR3 regions from genomic DNA. For each cell subset, the extracted genomic DNA was distributed evenly across all wells of several immunoSEQ 96-well plates, and each plate served as one replicate. Each replicate PCR for sorted subsets received around 0.2 ug genomic DNA, equal to roughly 29,000 T cell genomes. Purified libraries were measured with a Qubit 3.0 fluorometer, size-checked on a Bioanalyzer 2100, and measured again with the KAPA Library Quantification kit. Every immunoSEQ 96-well plate was sequenced on a separate single-read 150-cycle Illumina NextSeq 550 flow cell. Per the original workflow: Because only junctional sequences without quality scores were contained in the immunoSEQ output, filtering matching that applied to full-length reads could not be performed. Sequences were annotated with PyIR, a Python wrapper for IgBLAST v1.9, using IMGT germline references to assign V/J genes and CDR3. Any read was removed if the V/J assignment was weak (E-value above 1e-6), the CDR3 was missing, or the read contained stop codons, out-of-frame junctions, or ambiguous translated residues. V3J clonotypes were defined as sequences sharing the same inferred V gene, J gene, and CDR3 amino acid sequence. Percentage overlap between repertoires was computed as shared unique clonotypes divided by the size of the smaller repertoire. Repertoire richness was assessed with RTK rarefaction, the Chao1 estimator, and Recon v2.1 estimates of unobserved clonotypes. OLGA was used to compute generation probabilities for all TCRbeta clonotypes that the gDNA method yielded from four donors. Entries here come from immuneACCESS through TCRdb and include only in-frame sequences with V and J called. Some clones fail to appear in such tables; in the studies checked, an unresolved V gene covers under half of the shortfall, and the cause of the remainder is unknown. V and J calls and clone size are as listed in that table; D and trimming were resolved from the DNA. The sample table records some 2.1 million clones; roughly 94% of these occur just once. The ten largest clonotypes hold 0.1% to 0.15% of the sample.

The data originate from a study of shared clonotypes between healthy human individuals (dated by TCRdb to 2020 to 2021). Concerning the study at large: The cohort included three men and a couple of women between 18 and 49 years of age. For each donor, CD4 naive and CD4 memory were each given three plates, CD8 naive was given two plates, and CD8 memory was given one plate. Different laboratories and diverse techniques were used to prepare libraries and sequence TCR repertoires, to increase sequencing depth and limit assay-specific biases. To estimate repertoire size and how much clonotypes are shared between individuals, the study performed deep sequencing of blood TCR repertoires from a handful of healthy adults. Each donor's leukapheresis produced roughly between roughly 0.85 and 9.5 billion PBMCs. Results the study describes overall, beyond this receptor: Pairwise subsampling indicated that sequencing depth was expected to affect the degree of clonotype sharing among donors. Sampling was limited to blood, and TCR repertoires in tissue likely differ from TCR repertoires in blood. The small number of donors limited the genetic and exposure-history diversity represented. Even with the large sequencing depth, rarefaction of the sorted-subset datasets indicated that sequencing was incomplete. Sharing across several donors was observed for approximately 4.6% of naive CD4, under 4% of naive CD8, around 2.5% of memory CD4, and 0.4% of memory CD8 clonotypes. Naive subsets generally had larger estimated clonotype richness than memory subsets. Compared with non-shared clonotypes, the clonotypes found in all four sorted-subset donors had higher generation probabilities.

Donors were healthy HIV-negative adults with no recently reported acute infections or vaccinations. All donors were Caucasian adults living in Nashville, Tennessee, USA. CD4+ T cells were enriched through magnetic negative selection, after which naive cells were positively selected on CD45RA and the remaining negative fraction served as the memory subset. Blood was obtained by leukapheresis, after which PBMCs were separated by Ficoll-Histopaque density gradient centrifugation and cryopreserved in liquid nitrogen vapor phase. Analytical flow cytometry was used to check the purity and quantity of every magnetically sorted T cell population. Genomic DNA was isolated from each sorted fraction and quantified by UV absorbance on a Nanodrop 2000c. The germline V gene provides CDR1 KGHSH and CDR2 LQKENI. The CDR3 holds 16 amino acids from the cysteine to the phenylalanine. Only the CDR3 part of the read is kept: 48 bases, read in frame from the first base. Trimming removed 2 bases from V and 5 bases from J, leaving 19 bases between the germline ends.

The sample taken for sequencing was naive CD4+ T cells sorted from blood. Explained via the paper, the cell subset or site label denotes: CD45RA+ positively selected. The chain uses TRBV18 and TRBJ2-7; the D gene is perhaps TRBD1, from 5 matching bases. The sequence came from a man younger than 30 in good health. The CDR3 reads CASSPKKAGKEDEQYF. The DNA sequence is TGTGCCAGCTCACCAAAGAAGGCAGGGAAGGAAGACGAGCAGTACTTC.